These T cell receptor beta chains were read from a single sample in a study of long-term antiretroviral therapy in people with HIV. Profiled with immunoSEQ multiplex PCR; TCRdb holds only in-frame clones, not every one. The sample consists of about 25,000 clones, roughly 79% of them appearing once. Specimen: unsorted PBMCs, collected 2.1 years after starting antiretroviral therapy. The receptors come from a man younger than 40 with HIV. The CDR3 runs from the conserved cysteine through the conserved F or W. The D gene is left open where the match is weak. Clone size appears in some rows only: once, few, many, or a class for an expanded clone.

>TRBV13|-|TRBJ2-1|-
CASSLDGDYSYNEQFF
TGTGCCAGCAGCTTAGATGGGGATTACTCCTACAATGAGCAGTTCTTC
>TRBV11-2|TRBD2|TRBJ2-1|-
CASSPGGASGRENNEQFF
TGTGCCAGCAGCCCCGGTGGGGCTAGCGGGAGGGAAAACAATGAGCAGTTCTTC
>TRBV6-5|-|TRBJ1-1|-
CASSFEEGNTEAFF
TGTGCCAGCAGTTTCGAGGAGGGAAACACTGAAGCTTTCTTT
>TRBV5-1|TRBD1|TRBJ1-1|-
CASRVTGGGTEAFF
TGCGCCAGCAGAGTCACAGGGGGAGGCACTGAAGCTTTCTTT
>TRBV28|TRBD1|TRBJ1-6|-
CASSAGGGSPLHF
TGTGCCAGCAGTGCAGGGGGCGGGTCACCCCTCCACTTT
>TRBV2|-|TRBJ2-7|-
CASRALEEQYF
TGTGCCAGCAGGGCCTTGGAGGAGCAGTACTTC
>TRBV6-4|-|TRBJ2-1|-
CASSLQGEGGYEQFF
TGTGCCAGCAGCCTACAGGGGGAGGGCGGCTATGAGCAGTTCTTC
>TRBV15|-|TRBJ2-1|few
CATSRAPFLGEQFF
TGTGCCACCAGCAGAGCCCCCTTCCTTGGGGAGCAGTTCTTC
>TRBV19|-|TRBJ1-2|-
CASSPSVNSYGYTF
TGTGCCAGTAGTCCCTCCGTCAATTCCTATGGCTACACCTTC
>TRBV7-2|TRBD1|TRBJ2-3|-
CASSPGQGSTDTQYF
TGTGCCAGCAGCCCGGGACAGGGTAGCACAGATACGCAGTATTTT
>TRBV18|-|TRBJ2-5|-
CASSRGFGETQYF
TGTGCCAGCTCACGGGGTTTCGGGGAGACCCAGTACTTC
>TRBV7-2|-|TRBJ2-3|-
CASSSFGRDGTDTQYF
TGTGCCAGCAGCAGCTTCGGAAGGGACGGGACAGATACGCAGTATTTT
>TRBV9|-|TRBJ1-5|-
CASSVGRDQPQHF
TGTGCCAGCAGCGTAGGAAGGGATCAGCCCCAGCATTTT
>TRBV7-8|-|TRBJ1-5|-
CASSLAGASNQPQHF
TGTGCCAGCAGCTTAGCAGGGGCCAGCAATCAGCCCCAGCATTTT
>TRBV6-5|TRBD1|TRBJ1-6|-
CASSGRQGNSPLHF
TGTGCCAGCAGTGGGAGACAGGGCAATTCACCCCTCCACTTT
>TRBV7-3|TRBD2|TRBJ2-5|few
CASSLNPPSSGGPQETQYF
TGTGCCAGCAGCTTAAACCCCCCCTCTAGCGGGGGGCCCCAAGAGACCCAGTACTTC
>TRBV27|-|TRBJ1-6|-
CASSLSGVHSPLHF
TGTGCCAGCAGTTTATCGGGCGTGCATTCACCCCTCCACTTT
>TRBV10-3|-|TRBJ2-3|-
CAIRGPLQDTQYF
TGTGCCATCAGGGGGCCCCTTCAAGATACGCAGTATTTT
>TRBV9|-|TRBJ1-2|once
CASSVSAPGSLYGYTF
TGTGCCAGCAGCGTATCGGCCCCGGGCAGCTTATATGGCTACACCTTC
>TRBV18|TRBD1|TRBJ2-6|once
CASSPEDRGVSGANVLTF
TGTGCCAGCTCACCAGAGGACAGGGGGGTCTCTGGGGCCAACGTCCTGACTTTC
>TRBV5-1|-|TRBJ1-2|-
CASSLTQGGYTF
TGCGCCAGCAGCTTAACCCAGGGGGGCTACACCTTC
>TRBV9|TRBD2|TRBJ2-1|-
CASSVVSNSGYHNEQFF
TGTGCCAGCAGCGTAGTCTCAAATAGCGGGTACCACAATGAGCAGTTCTTC
>TRBV6-1|TRBD2|TRBJ2-7|-
CASSGGLAMGDEQYF
TGTGCCAGCAGTGGGGGACTAGCAATGGGGGACGAGCAGTACTTC
>TRBV28|-|TRBJ2-7|-
CASSSAGYEQYF
TGTGCCAGCAGTTCTGCAGGGTACGAGCAGTACTTC
>TRBV4-3|-|TRBJ2-7|-
CASSPGRVAYEQYF
TGCGCCAGCAGCCCGGGACGGGTCGCCTACGAGCAGTACTTC
>TRBV6-6|TRBD1|TRBJ1-5|few
CASSYLQGQPQHF
TGTGCCAGCAGTTACCTACAGGGGCAGCCCCAGCATTTT
>TRBV7-6|-|TRBJ1-6|-
CASSSPLSPLHF
TGTGCCAGCAGCTCCCCCCTATCACCCCTCCACTTT
>TRBV6-6|TRBD1|TRBJ1-1|-
CASSLGGAGNTEAFF
TGTGCCAGCAGTCTAGGGGGCGCGGGGAACACTGAAGCTTTCTTT
>TRBV9|-|TRBJ1-1|-
CASSVVGTTNTEAFF
TGTGCCAGCAGCGTAGTAGGGACAACGAACACTGAAGCTTTCTTT
>TRBV30|-|TRBJ2-7|-
CAWSGYSSYEQYF
TGTGCCTGGAGTGGCTATTCCTCCTACGAGCAGTACTTC
>TRBV5-6|-|TRBJ2-2|-
CASSLGLDDTGELFF
TGTGCCAGCAGCTTGGGGCTAGACGACACCGGGGAGCTGTTTTTT
>TRBV5-1|-|TRBJ2-1|few
CASSTQKEIPYNEQFF
TGCGCCAGCAGCACGCAGAAGGAGATCCCCTACAATGAGCAGTTCTTC
>TRBV27|TRBD1|TRBJ1-6|few
CASSLSGGSYNSPLHF
TGTGCCAGCAGTTTATCAGGGGGCAGTTATAATTCACCCCTCCACTTT
>TRBV28|-|TRBJ1-5|few
CASSLLEGLPQHF
TGTGCCAGCAGTCTACTTGAGGGGTTGCCCCAGCATTTT
>TRBV29-1|-|TRBJ2-4|-
CSVISQTGDIQYF
TGCAGCGTTATCAGCCAAACGGGGGACATTCAGTACTTC
>TRBV27|-|TRBJ2-7|-
CASSLGSEQYF
TGTGCCAGCAGTTTGGGAAGCGAGCAGTACTTC
>TRBV28|-|TRBJ2-3|-
CASSPDTDDRTRRRDTQYF
TGTGCCAGCAGTCCCGATACGGACGACAGGACCAGAAGGAGAGATACGCAGTATTTT
>TRBV15|TRBD1|TRBJ1-6|-
CATSRGRGTGGFNSPLHF
TGTGCCACCAGCAGGGGCAGGGGGACAGGGGGTTTCAATTCACCCCTCCACTTT
>TRBV5-1|-|TRBJ1-1|-
CASSMGHQNTEAFF
TGCGCCAGCAGCATGGGACACCAGAACACTGAAGCTTTCTTT
>TRBV5-1|-|TRBJ2-1|-
CASSSDSYNEQFF
TGCGCCAGCAGCTCGGACAGCTACAATGAGCAGTTCTTC
>TRBV15|TRBD1|TRBJ1-4|-
CATSRGRQGSNEKLFF
TGTGCCACCAGCAGAGGACGACAGGGGTCTAATGAAAAACTGTTTTTT
>TRBV9|TRBD2|TRBJ2-3|-
CASSGGASGATDTQYF
TGTGCCAGCAGCGGGGGGGCTAGCGGGGCCACAGATACGCAGTATTTT